This entry is about one T cell receptor (beta chain). Its antigen is still unknown. J lost 5 bases, V lost 5 bases, and 9 bases had no gene match. Germline lookup yields CDR1 SGHTA and CDR2 FQGNSA. CDR3 length: 15 amino acids. These data are taken from a study of cytomegalovirus exposure and HLA in healthy donors. Overall study results and limits: What TCR beta sequences reportedly achieved was accurate prediction of HLA-A and HLA-B alleles in most subjects.

PCR primers comprised 60 Vbeta and 13 Jbeta primers. The table came from immunoSEQ multiplex PCR; TCRdb's copy has only in-frame clones and leaves some out. Of 85,000 to 95,000 clones in the sample, over 60% were seen once. This receptor was identified in a man aged 25 to 45 in good health and CMV-seropositive. The V and J genes are TRBV7-2 and TRBJ1-1; 9 nucleotides line up with TRBD1. Specimen: PBMCs. The CDR3 DNA reads as TGTGCCAGCAGCCCCCCCGGGACAGGGAGAACTGAAGCTTTCTTT. Its protein product is CASSPPGTGRTEAFF.